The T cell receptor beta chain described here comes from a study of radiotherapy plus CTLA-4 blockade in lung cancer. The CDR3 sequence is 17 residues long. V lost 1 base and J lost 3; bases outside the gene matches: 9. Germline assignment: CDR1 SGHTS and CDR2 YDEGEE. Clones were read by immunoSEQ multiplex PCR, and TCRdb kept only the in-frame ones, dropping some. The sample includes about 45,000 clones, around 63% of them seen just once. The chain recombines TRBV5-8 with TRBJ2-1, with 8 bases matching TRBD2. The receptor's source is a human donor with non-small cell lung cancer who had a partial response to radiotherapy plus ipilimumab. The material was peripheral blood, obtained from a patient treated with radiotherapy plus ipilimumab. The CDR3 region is CASSLTFSGKVYNEQFF. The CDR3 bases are TGTGCCAGCAGCTTGACCTTTAGCGGGAAAGTCTACAATGAGCAGTTCTTC.